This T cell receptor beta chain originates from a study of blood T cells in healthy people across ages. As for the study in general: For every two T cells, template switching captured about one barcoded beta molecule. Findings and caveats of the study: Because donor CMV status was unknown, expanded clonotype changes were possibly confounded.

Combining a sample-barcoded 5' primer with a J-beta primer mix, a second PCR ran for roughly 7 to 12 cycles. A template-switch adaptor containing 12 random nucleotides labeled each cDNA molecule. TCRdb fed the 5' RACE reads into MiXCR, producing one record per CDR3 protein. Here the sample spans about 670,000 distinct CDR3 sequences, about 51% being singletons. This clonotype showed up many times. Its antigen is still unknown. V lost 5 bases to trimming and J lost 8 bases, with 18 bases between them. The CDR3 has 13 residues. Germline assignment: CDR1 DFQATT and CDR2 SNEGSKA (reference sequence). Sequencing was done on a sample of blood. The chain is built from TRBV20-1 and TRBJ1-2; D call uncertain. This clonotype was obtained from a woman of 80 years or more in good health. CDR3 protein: CSALPVGPIGYTF. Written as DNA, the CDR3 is TGCAGTGCTTTACCAGTGGGCCCTATAGGCTACACCTTC.